This T cell receptor (beta chain) originates from a study of blood T cell repertoires in COVID-19. Looking at the study overall: The United States, Italy and Spain were the sources of the acute and convalescent COVID-19 samples. The analysed material was cDNA or gDNA that came from T cells, B-cell-depleted T cells, or PBMCs.

J lost 12 bases, V lost 0 bases, and 13 bases had no gene match. CDR3 length: 16 amino acids. Germline CDR1 MNHEY, CDR2 SMNVEV (reference sequence). In the study's own analysis: From reference gene primer amplification, estimates of nucleated cell counts were derived. Assay used: immunoSEQ multiplex PCR; TCRdb lists only in-frame clones, some missing. V and J calls and clone size are those listed in that table; D and trimming were worked out from the DNA. The sample records 120,000 or so clones, 75% to 80% being singletons. The source material was peripheral blood. V gene TRBV27 combines with J gene TRBJ1-5; 8 nucleotides agree with TRBD1. This TCR was recovered from a human donor in a cohort sampled during active COVID-19. The CDR3 sequence is CASSLSLDRAKQGQHF. CDR3 coding DNA: TGTGCCAGCAGTTTATCTTTGGACAGGGCGAAACAGGGCCAGCATTTT.